This T cell receptor (beta chain) came from a study of persistence of HIV-infected CD4 T cells. The overall study: A median of 8 years of suppressive ART preceded sampling. Blood samples, up to 180 mL, came from multiple time points, except two leukapheresis donors sampled once.

Cells were stimulated with overlapping HIV-1 Gag 15-mer peptides. Memory cells lacking CD40L and CD69 with high CD45RO were sorted. Stimulated PBMCs had first been depleted of CD8+ T cells. In regard to this clone: Its antigen remains unknown.

Sequencing used immunoSEQ version 4 in survey mode. Profiling relied on immunoSEQ multiplex PCR, and the TCRdb table lists in-frame clones only, not all of them. Among over 30,000 clones listed, 75% to 90% were seen once. The CDR3 has 14 amino acids. V was trimmed by 5 bases and J by 4 bases, leaving 12 bases between them. Per germline, CDR1 LNHDA and CDR2 SQIVND (reference sequence). This chain uses TRBV19 with TRBJ2-1; D possibly corresponds to TRBD2 (5 bases). This specimen was cultured CD4+ T cells from PBMCs, taken from a patient who received antiretroviral therapy. The receptor was derived from an adult with HIV. The donor label of this sample is uncertain. For the CDR3, the DNA is TGTGCCAGTAGTCGGGGATACTCGTACAATGAGCAGTTCTTC. Its translation is CASSRGYSYNEQFF.